This TCR beta chain was captured in a study of shared clonotypes between healthy human individuals. Overall study findings and caveats: Owing to a small donor count, the genetic and exposure-history diversity represented was limited. Memory subsets had estimated richness that was generally smaller than that of naive subsets. For naive CD4 cells, roughly 5.5% of clonotypes were shared across several donors.

Sequenced by immunoSEQ multiplex PCR; TCRdb stores in-frame clones only, minus some. The sample records about 2 million clones, less than 95% being singletons. A note on this clone: What it binds is unknown.

Naive CD8 cells, CD45RO-negative and positively selected for CCR7, excluded terminally differentiated effector memory CD45RA+ cells. The CDR3 spans 14 residues. V lost 1 base and J 5 bases, leaving 11 bases between the germline ends. Germline assignment: CDR1 MDHEN and CDR2 SYDVKM. This receptor was identified in a young man in good health. Material: naive CD8+ T cells sorted from blood. This chain connects TRBV28 to TRBJ2-5; unclear D gene. CDR3 loop: CASSLFADRETQYF. The CDR3 DNA reads TGTGCCAGCAGTTTATTTGCGGATAGGGAGACCCAGTACTTC. Complete variable domain (other parts from reference TRBV28 and TRBJ2-5): DVKVTQSSRYLVKRTGEKVFLECVQDMDHENMFWYRQDPGLGLRLIYFSYDVKMKEKGDIPEGYSVSREKKERFSLILESASTNQTSMYLCASSLFADRETQYFGPGTRLLVL.